This TCR beta chain was retrieved from a study of shared clonotypes between healthy human individuals. The table came from immunoSEQ multiplex PCR; TCRdb's copy has only in-frame clones and leaves some out. In the table there are about 2.1 million clones, about 93% of which are singletons. CDR1 is SGHDT, CDR2 YYEEEE, per germline. The CDR3 has 15 residues. Naive CD8 populations comprised CD45RO-negative cells positively selected for CCR7, excluding terminally differentiated effector memory CD45RA+ cells. The chain is built from TRBV5-6 and TRBJ2-5; 10 bases align to TRBD1. The DNA matches TRBJ2-7 better at its end, which makes the J call doubtful. Source material: naive CD8+ T cells from PBMCs. The sequence was obtained from a man aged 18 to 30 in good health. Some clones in this sample may be carry-over from other donors' samples. The CDR3 reads CASSWAGTGDYEQYF. CDR3 sequence (DNA): TGTGCCAGCAGCTGGGCCGGGACAGGGGATTACGAGCAGTACTTC.